The 4 T cell receptor beta chains below were found in one sample sequenced in a study of blood T cells in healthy people across ages. With a J-beta primer mix and a sample-barcoded 5' primer, a second PCR ran 7 to 11 cycles. TCRdb fed the 5' RACE reads into MiXCR, producing one record per CDR3 protein. The sample consists of about 1,500,000 distinct CDR3 sequences, roughly 45% of them appearing once. Sequenced sample: blood. These receptors originate from a woman between 18 and 30 years old in good health.

Remarks on this clonotype: At one end, the junction sequence differs from germline, possibly due to a read error. The rearrangement uses TRBV29-1 and TRBJ2-7; a weak D match, TRBD1 (6 bases). Germline V lookup: CDR1 SQVTM, CDR2 ANQGSEA. This CDR3 comprises 14 residues. The CDR3 sequence is CSVEMAGTPYQQYF. As DNA, the CDR3 is TGCAGCGTTGAAATGGCAGGGACACCCTACCAGCAGTACTTC.

This clonotype was picked up a small number of times. The chain uses TRBV4-1 and TRBJ2-3; 7 positions agree with TRBD2. Germline lookup yields CDR1 MGHRA and CDR2 YSYEKL. V lost 1 base to trimming and J lost 3 bases; unmatched junction nucleotides: 13. The CDR3 has 18 amino acids. DNA for the CDR3: TGCGCCAGCAGCCAAGCCCGTCTGGGACCCGGGAGGACAGATACGCAGTATTTT. Protein sequence: CASSQARLGPGRTDTQYF.

This clonotype occurred a few times. The chain uses TRBV28 and TRBJ2-4; 9 bases map to TRBD1. Germline V gene data show CDR1 as MDHEN and CDR2 as SYDVKM. V gave up 10 bases and J gave up 2 bases; unmatched junction bases: 6. The CDR3 consists of 14 residues. The CDR3 nucleotides read TGTGCCACCCTGGACAGGGGTTCCAAAAACATTCAGTACTTC. Its protein product is CATLDRGSKNIQYF.

This clonotype was seen only a few times. The chain links TRBV6-5 to TRBJ2-2; 9 bases agree with TRBD2. The germline V gene has CDR1 MNHEY and CDR2 SVGAGI. This CDR3 has 14 amino acids. V shed 6 bases, J shed 4 bases, and the junction held 3 bases outside the gene matches. The CDR3 reads CASRRRGGTGELFF. CDR3 nucleotide sequence: TGTGCCAGCAGGCGGCGGGGGGGCACCGGGGAGCTGTTTTTT.